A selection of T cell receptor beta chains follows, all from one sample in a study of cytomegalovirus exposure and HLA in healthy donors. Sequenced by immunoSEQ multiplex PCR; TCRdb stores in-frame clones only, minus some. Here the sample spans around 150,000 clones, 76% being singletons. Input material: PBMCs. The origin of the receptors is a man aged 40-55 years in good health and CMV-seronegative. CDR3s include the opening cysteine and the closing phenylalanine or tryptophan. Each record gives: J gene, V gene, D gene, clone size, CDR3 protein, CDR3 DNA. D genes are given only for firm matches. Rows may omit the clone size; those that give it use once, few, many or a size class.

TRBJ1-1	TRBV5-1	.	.	CASSLAGQNTEAFF	TGCGCCAGCAGCTTGGCTGGACAGAACACTGAAGCTTTCTTT
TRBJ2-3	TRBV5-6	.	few	CASSPGELSTDTQYF	TGTGCCAGCAGCCCCGGGGAGCTCAGCACAGATACGCAGTATTTT
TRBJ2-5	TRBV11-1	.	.	CASSRTEETQYF	TGTGCCAGCAGCCGGACAGAAGAGACCCAGTACTTC
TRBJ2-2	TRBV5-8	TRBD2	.	CASSFPATSGTNTGELFF	TGTGCCAGCAGCTTCCCCGCGACTAGCGGGACGAACACCGGGGAGCTGTTTTTT
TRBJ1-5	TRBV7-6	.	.	CASSADIFNQPQHF	TGTGCCAGCAGCGCGGACATATTTAATCAGCCCCAGCATTTT
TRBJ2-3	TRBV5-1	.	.	CASSLGADRTDTQYF	TGCGCCAGCAGCTTAGGAGCGGATCGCACAGATACGCAGTATTTT
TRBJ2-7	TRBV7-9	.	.	CASSSLVYPYEQYF	TGTGCCAGCAGCTCTTTAGTATACCCCTACGAGCAGTACTTC
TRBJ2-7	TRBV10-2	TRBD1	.	CASSLRDRGPEQYF	TGCGCCAGCAGTTTACGGGACAGGGGGCCCGAGCAGTACTTC
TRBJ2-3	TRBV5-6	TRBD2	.	CASSLGGGSTDTQYF	TGTGCCAGCAGCTTGGGGGGGGGAAGCACAGATACGCAGTATTTT
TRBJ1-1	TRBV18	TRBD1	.	CASSPTGARDTEAFF	TGTGCCAGCTCACCGACAGGGGCAAGGGACACTGAAGCTTTCTTT
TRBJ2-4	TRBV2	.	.	CASSQGRAGKNIQYF	TGTGCCAGCTCCCAAGGCAGGGCCGGCAAAAACATTCAGTACTTC
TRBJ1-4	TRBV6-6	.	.	CASSYRRQGEEKLFF	TGTGCCAGCAGTTATAGAAGGCAGGGCGAGGAAAAACTGTTTTTT
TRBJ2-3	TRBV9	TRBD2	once	CASSPKGLAGGGTDTQYF	TGTGCCAGCAGCCCGAAGGGACTAGCGGGGGGTGGCACAGATACGCAGTATTTT
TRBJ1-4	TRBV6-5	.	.	CASSYVGQGPGEKLFF	TGTGCCAGCAGTTACGTAGGGCAGGGGCCGGGTGAAAAACTGTTTTTT
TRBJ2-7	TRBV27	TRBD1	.	CASSLSYRTGNSYEQYF	TGTGCCAGCAGTTTATCGTATCGGACAGGGAACTCCTACGAGCAGTACTTC
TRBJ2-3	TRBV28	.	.	CASSRRAYSTDTQYF	TGTGCCAGCAGTCGGAGGGCCTACAGCACAGATACGCAGTATTTT
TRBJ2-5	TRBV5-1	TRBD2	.	CASSLTAGVREETQYF	TGCGCCAGCAGCTTGACCGCGGGGGTACGTGAAGAGACCCAGTACTTC
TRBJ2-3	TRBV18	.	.	CASSVVSTDTQYF	TGTGCCAGCTCAGTAGTAAGCACAGATACGCAGTATTTT
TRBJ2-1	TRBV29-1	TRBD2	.	CSVSGPEGGAEGYEQFF	TGCAGCGTTTCGGGCCCCGAGGGAGGGGCTGAAGGCTATGAGCAGTTCTTC
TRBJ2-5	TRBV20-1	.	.	CSAEYGETQYF	TGCAGTGCTGAATACGGAGAGACCCAGTACTTC
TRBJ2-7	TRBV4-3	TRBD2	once	CASSPNWGGNYEQYF	TGCGCCAGCAGCCCTAACTGGGGGGGTAATTACGAGCAGTACTTC
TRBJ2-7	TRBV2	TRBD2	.	CASSPGTSVAYEQYF	TGTGCCAGCAGTCCCGGGACTAGCGTAGCCTACGAGCAGTACTTC
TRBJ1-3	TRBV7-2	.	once	CASSLVGDPSGNTIYF	TGTGCCAGCAGCTTAGTGGGCGATCCCTCTGGAAACACCATATATTTT
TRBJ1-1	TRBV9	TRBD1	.	CASSAQKTGGDTEAFF	TGTGCCAGCAGCGCTCAAAAGACAGGGGGGGACACTGAAGCTTTCTTT
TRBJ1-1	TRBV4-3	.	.	CASSQDPAEVNTEAFF	TGCGCCAGCAGCCAAGATCCGGCGGAAGTGAACACTGAAGCTTTCTTT
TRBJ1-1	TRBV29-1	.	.	CSVNDQLKYTEAFF	TGCAGCGTTAACGATCAGTTAAAGTACACTGAAGCTTTCTTT
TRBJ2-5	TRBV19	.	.	CASSMGAEETQYF	TGTGCCAGTAGTATGGGCGCCGAAGAGACCCAGTACTTC
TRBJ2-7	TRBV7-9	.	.	CASSYRQAGYEQYF	TGTGCCAGCAGCTACCGACAGGCTGGCTACGAGCAGTACTTC
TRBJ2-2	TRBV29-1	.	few	CSVQPGQNTGELFF	TGCAGCGTGCAGCCGGGACAGAACACCGGGGAGCTGTTTTTT
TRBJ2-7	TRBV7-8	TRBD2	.	CASSPRLAGGTYEQYF	TGTGCCAGCAGCCCCCGTCTAGCGGGAGGAACCTACGAGCAGTACTTC
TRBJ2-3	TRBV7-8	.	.	CASRSGVGTDTQYF	TGTGCCAGCAGATCGGGTGTTGGCACAGATACGCAGTATTTT
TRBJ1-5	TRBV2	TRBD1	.	CASSEGQGGQPQHF	TGTGCCAGCAGTGAGGGACAGGGAGGGCAGCCCCAGCATTTT
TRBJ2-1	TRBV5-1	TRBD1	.	CASSLGDRVDEQFF	TGCGCCAGCAGCTTAGGGGACAGGGTCGATGAGCAGTTCTTC
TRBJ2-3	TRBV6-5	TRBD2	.	CASQGAGVRDTQYF	TGTGCCAGTCAGGGAGCGGGAGTACGAGATACGCAGTATTTT
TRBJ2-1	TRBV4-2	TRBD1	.	CASSQVSSRDSSYNEQFF	TGTGCCAGCAGCCAAGTGTCTAGCAGGGACAGCTCCTACAATGAGCAGTTCTTC
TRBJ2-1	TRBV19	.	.	CASSKDRDGSNEQFF	TGTGCCAGTAGTAAAGACAGGGACGGGAGCAATGAGCAGTTCTTC
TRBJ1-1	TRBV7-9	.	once	CASSFPRNSGGHTEAFF	TGTGCCAGCAGCTTCCCGAGGAACTCGGGGGGTCATACTGAAGCTTTCTTT
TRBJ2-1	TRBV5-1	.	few	CASSLTLSRGNEQFF	TGCGCCAGCAGCTTGACCTTAAGCAGGGGCAATGAGCAGTTCTTC
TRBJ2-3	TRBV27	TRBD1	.	CASSFRGQGEPHTDTQYF	TGTGCCAGCAGTTTCCGGGGACAGGGTGAGCCCCACACAGATACGCAGTATTTT
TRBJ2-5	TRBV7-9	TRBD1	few	CASSPRDRGAFRETQYF	TGTGCCAGCAGCCCTCGGGACAGGGGTGCCTTCAGGGAGACCCAGTACTTC
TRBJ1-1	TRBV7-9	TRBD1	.	CASSPRGLNTEAFF	TGTGCCAGCAGCCCCAGGGGGCTGAACACTGAAGCTTTCTTT
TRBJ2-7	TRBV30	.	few	CAWRVSSGGLREQYF	TGTGCCTGGAGGGTGAGCTCAGGTGGGCTCAGGGAGCAGTACTTC